This T cell receptor beta chain emerged from a study of neurological immune-mediated disorders. Whole-study findings and limits: Patients with HTLV-1-associated myelopathy showed the most TCR clonal expansion. Those with multiple sclerosis showed the least, falling below healthy controls. No expanded-clone CDR3 amino acid sequence recurred across subjects, suggesting private TCR-beta repertoires.

The time point was: technical triplicate 3. TCRdb recomputed calls from the 5' RACE reads with MiXCR, one row per CDR3 protein. The sample holds approximately 40,000 distinct CDR3 sequences; around a fifth are singletons and the top ten take about 4.1%. Points on this clonotype: The antigen is unknown.

This CDR3 has 14 residues. Germline V gene data show CDR1 as DFQATT and CDR2 as SNEGSKA (reference sequence). The J segment lost 1 base and the V segment lost 2 bases, leaving 4 bases of the junction unmatched. The sequence was obtained from a man aged 60-69 years with HTLV-1-associated myelopathy (HAM/TSP). The source material was PBMCs. The rearrangement uses TRBV20-1 and TRBJ2-5; 7 nucleotides match TRBD1. CDR3 sequence reads: CSARRGQSQETQYF. The CDR3 coding sequence is TGCAGTGCTAGACGGGGACAGTCCCAAGAGACCCAGTACTTC.